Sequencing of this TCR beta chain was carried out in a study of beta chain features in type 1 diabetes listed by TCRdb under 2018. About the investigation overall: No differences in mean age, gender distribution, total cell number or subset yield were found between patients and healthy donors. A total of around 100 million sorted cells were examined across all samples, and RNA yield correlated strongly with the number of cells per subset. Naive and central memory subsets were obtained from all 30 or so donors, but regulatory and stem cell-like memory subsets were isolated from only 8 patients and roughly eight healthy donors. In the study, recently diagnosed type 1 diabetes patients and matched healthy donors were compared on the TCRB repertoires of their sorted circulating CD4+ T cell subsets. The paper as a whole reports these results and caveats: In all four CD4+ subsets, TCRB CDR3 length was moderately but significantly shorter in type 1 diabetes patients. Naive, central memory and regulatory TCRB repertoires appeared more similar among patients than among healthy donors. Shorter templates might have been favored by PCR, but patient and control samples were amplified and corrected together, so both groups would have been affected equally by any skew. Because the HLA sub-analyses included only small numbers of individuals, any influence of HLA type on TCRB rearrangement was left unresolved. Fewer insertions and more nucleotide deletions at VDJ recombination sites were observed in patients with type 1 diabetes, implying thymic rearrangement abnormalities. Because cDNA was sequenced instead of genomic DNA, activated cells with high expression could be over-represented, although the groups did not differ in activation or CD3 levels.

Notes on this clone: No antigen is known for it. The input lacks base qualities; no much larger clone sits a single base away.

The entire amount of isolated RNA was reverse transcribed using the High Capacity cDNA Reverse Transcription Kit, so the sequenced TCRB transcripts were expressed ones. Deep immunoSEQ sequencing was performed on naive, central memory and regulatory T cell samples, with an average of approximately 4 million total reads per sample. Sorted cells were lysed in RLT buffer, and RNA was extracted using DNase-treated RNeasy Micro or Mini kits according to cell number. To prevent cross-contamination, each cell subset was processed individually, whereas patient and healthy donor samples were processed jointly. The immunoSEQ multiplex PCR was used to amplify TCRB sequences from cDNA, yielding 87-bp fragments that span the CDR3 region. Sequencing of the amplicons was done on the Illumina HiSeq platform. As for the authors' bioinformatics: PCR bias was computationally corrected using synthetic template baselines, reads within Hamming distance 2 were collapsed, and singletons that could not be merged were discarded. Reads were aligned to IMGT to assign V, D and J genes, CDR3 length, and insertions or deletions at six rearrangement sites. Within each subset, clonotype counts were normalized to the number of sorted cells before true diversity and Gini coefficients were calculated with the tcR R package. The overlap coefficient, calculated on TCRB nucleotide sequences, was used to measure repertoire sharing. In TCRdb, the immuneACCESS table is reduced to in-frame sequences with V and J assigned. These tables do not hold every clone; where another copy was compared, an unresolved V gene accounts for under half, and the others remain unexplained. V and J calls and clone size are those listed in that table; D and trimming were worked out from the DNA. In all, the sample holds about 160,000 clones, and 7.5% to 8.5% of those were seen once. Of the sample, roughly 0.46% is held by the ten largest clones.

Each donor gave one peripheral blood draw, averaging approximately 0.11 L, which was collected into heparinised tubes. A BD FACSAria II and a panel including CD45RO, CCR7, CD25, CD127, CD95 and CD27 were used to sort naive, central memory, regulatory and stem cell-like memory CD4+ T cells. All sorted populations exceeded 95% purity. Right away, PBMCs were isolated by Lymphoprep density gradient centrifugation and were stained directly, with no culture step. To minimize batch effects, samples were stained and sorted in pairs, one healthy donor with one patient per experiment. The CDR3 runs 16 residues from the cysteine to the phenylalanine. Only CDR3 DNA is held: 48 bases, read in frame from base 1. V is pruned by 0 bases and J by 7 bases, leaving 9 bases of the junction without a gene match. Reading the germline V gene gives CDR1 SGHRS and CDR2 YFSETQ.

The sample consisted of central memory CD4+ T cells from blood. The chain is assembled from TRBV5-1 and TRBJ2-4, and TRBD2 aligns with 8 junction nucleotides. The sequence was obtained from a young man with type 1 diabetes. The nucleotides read TGCGCCAGCAGCTTGGTATCCGGGGGGGAGTGGAACATTCAGTACTTC. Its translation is CASSLVSGGEWNIQYF.